The 30 T cell receptor beta chains below come from one sample, sequenced in a study of blood T cell repertoires in COVID-19. TCRdb's table, derived via immunoSEQ multiplex PCR, lists solely in-frame clones and lacks some. The sample lists approximately 240,000 clones, around 82% seen once, with roughly 2.3% in the top ten. The sample comprised peripheral blood. These receptors all stem from a woman aged 55-70 years with acute or convalescent COVID-19.

The chain combines TRBV12-3 or TRBV12-4 with TRBJ2-3; perhaps TRBD2 as D (5 bases). The CDR3 consists of 12 residues. V was cut by 7 bases and J by 11 bases, with 16 bases left in between. CDR3 residues: CASTGRRGLQYF. The CDR3 nucleotides read TGTGCCAGCACCGGCCGACGAGGACTGCAGTATTTT.

This clone was seen just once. V and J are TRBV5-1 and TRBJ1-2, with unresolved D. Germline CDR1 reads SGHRS; CDR2 reads YFSETQ. This CDR3 has 13 amino acids. The V end lost 4 bases, the J end lost 8 bases, and 15 bases lay between the germline ends. The CDR3 DNA is TGCGCCAGCAGCCCCTATCTTGTCCGGGGCTACACCTTC. It is translated as CASSPYLVRGYTF.

This CDR3 reads CASSSMPGTGEKLFF. The DNA for the CDR3 is TGTGCCAGCAGCTCCATGCCCGGAACGGGGGAAAAACTGTTTTTT. The V call is TRBV7-2, the J call TRBJ1-4; no reliable D call. There are 15 residues in the CDR3. V lost 4 bases and J 8 bases, leaving 17 bases between the germline ends. Germline V CDR1 and CDR2: SGHTA, FQGNSA.

The V and J genes are TRBV6-5 and TRBJ1-4; 7 bases map to TRBD1. V lost 10 bases and J lost 5; bases outside the gene matches: 7. Per germline, CDR1 MNHEY and CDR2 SVGAGI. The CDR3 loop spans 13 amino acids. The CDR3 loop reads CATRQGHNEKLFF. CDR3 bases: TGTGCCACCCGACAGGGTCACAATGAAAAACTGTTTTTT.

The rearrangement uses TRBV12-3 or TRBV12-4 and TRBJ1-6; 7 bases match TRBD1. The CDR3 length is 13 residues. The V gene end was trimmed by 8 bases and the J gene end by 7 bases; junction bases not matched to a gene: 5. The CDR3 region has the DNA TGTGCCAGCCAGGGGGGCGCAAATTCACCCCTCCACTTT. Translated, it gives CASQGGANSPLHF.

This clone showed up just a few times. The chain carries TRBV11-1 and TRBJ2-2; 8 nucleotides match TRBD1. The V gene end was trimmed by 3 bases and the J gene end by 4 bases; junction bases not matched to a gene: 4. Germline V gives CDR1 SGHAT, CDR2 FQDESV (reference sequence). This CDR3 has 15 residues. Here the CDR3 DNA reads TGTGCCAGCAGCTTGGCAGGGGGCGTCACCGGGGAGCTGTTTTTT. Encoded protein: CASSLAGGVTGELFF.

The rearrangement uses TRBV5-1 and TRBJ2-3; D perhaps matches TRBD1 (6 bases). Germline CDR1 is SGHRS and CDR2 is YFSETQ. This CDR3 region has 14 residues. V was trimmed by 3 bases and J by 5 bases, leaving 13 bases between them. Here the CDR3 reads CASSSGQTRDTQYF. As DNA, the CDR3 is TGCGCCAGCAGCTCCGGACAGACCCGAGATACGCAGTATTTT.

The genes are TRBV9 and TRBJ1-2; 8 bases match TRBD1. V shed 4 bases, J shed 8 bases, and the junction held 13 bases outside the gene matches. The germline gives CDR1 SGDLS, CDR2 YYNGEE. The length of the CDR3 is 15 residues. The CDR3 is CASSPTRRTGYGYTF. For the CDR3, the DNA is TGTGCCAGCAGCCCGACCCGGAGGACAGGGTACGGCTACACCTTC.

This clone appeared a single time. The rearrangement joins TRBV6-5 to TRBJ1-4, with TRBD1 matching 7 bases. This CDR3 spans 15 amino acids. With 4 bases clipped from V and 1 base from J, the junction kept 3 bases outside the gene matches. Germline CDR1 reads MNHEY; CDR2 reads SVGAGI. CDR3 sequence (DNA): TGTGCCAGCAGTTCCTGGACAGGAACTAATGAAAAACTGTTTTTT. Protein: CASSSWTGTNEKLFF.

The rearrangement uses TRBV2 and TRBJ2-7; TRBD1 matches 9 bases. V was clipped by 7 bases and J by 5 bases; unmatched bases: 12. CDR1 SNHLY and CDR2 FYNNEI come from the germline V gene. This CDR3 contains 15 residues. The CDR3 is CASNPGTGLGDEQYF. DNA for the CDR3: TGTGCCAGCAACCCCGGGACAGGGTTAGGTGACGAGCAGTACTTC. Variable domain in full (rest from reference TRBV2 and TRBJ2-7): EPEVTQTPSHQVTQMGQEVILRCVPISNHLYFYWYRQILGQKVEFLVSFYNNEISEKSEIFDDQFSVERPDGSNFTLKIRSTKLEDSAMYFCASNPGTGLGDEQYFGPGTRLTVT.

This clone has a handful of counts. V is TRBV7-9 and J is TRBJ1-4, with a tentative D call TRBD1 (6 bases). V lost 5 bases to trimming and J lost 3 bases, with 19 bases between them. This CDR3 region has 17 residues. The germline V gene encodes CDR1 SEHNR and CDR2 FQNEAQ (reference sequence). CDR3 amino acids: CASSPLTQGRSNEKLFF. The CDR3 nucleotides are TGTGCCAGCAGCCCGTTAACCCAGGGGCGATCTAATGAAAAACTGTTTTTT.

V usage is TRBV6-5 and J usage is TRBJ1-4; D uncertain. CDR1 MNHEY and CDR2 SVGAGI come from the germline V gene. V lost 6 bases and J 8 bases, leaving 13 bases between the germline ends. CDR3 length equals 13 residues. The CDR3 spells CASRTRDWEKLFF. CDR3 DNA: TGTGCCAGCAGAACGCGGGATTGGGAAAAACTGTTTTTT.

The chain is built from TRBV9 and TRBJ1-3; 7 bases are a match to TRBD1. Germline assignment: CDR1 SGDLS and CDR2 YYNGEE. Unmatched junction bases numbered 14, after V lost 1 base and J lost 1 base. The CDR3 is 19 amino acids. The CDR3 spells CASSVFDRAWGASGNTIYF. The CDR3 region has the DNA TGTGCCAGCAGCGTATTCGACAGGGCCTGGGGCGCTTCTGGAAACACCATATATTTT.

CDR3 sequence: CSASLNEKLFF. CDR3 DNA: TGCAGTGCTAGTCTAAATGAAAAACTGTTTTTT. The chain joins TRBV20-1 to TRBJ1-4; D remains unclear. Trimming left V 3 bases short and J 5 bases short, with 4 bases between. The germline CDR1 and CDR2 sequences are DFQATT and SNEGSKA (reference sequence). The CDR3 covers 11 residues.

J is TRBJ1-6 and V is TRBV6-1; a weak D match, TRBD1 (5 bases). The germline CDR1 and CDR2 sequences are MNHNS and SASEGT. The CDR3 contains 15 residues. The germline V and J ends were trimmed by 3 bases and 4 bases, with 10 bases remaining between them. The DNA for the CDR3 is TGTGCCAGCAGTGAGGGGCGGCAGTATAATTCACCCCTCCACTTT. Translating it yields CASSEGRQYNSPLHF.

V gene TRBV29-1 combines with J gene TRBJ1-2; 7 bases line up with TRBD1. This CDR3 is 10 amino acids long. CDR1 is SQVTM, CDR2 ANQGSEA, per germline. The V segment lost 8 bases and the J segment 6 bases; nucleotides outside the gene matches: 3. The CDR3 coding sequence is TGCAGCAGCCAGGGGGATGGCTACACCTTC. It translates to CSSQGDGYTF. Complete variable domain (other parts from reference TRBV29-1 and TRBJ1-2): SAVISQKPSRDICQRGTSLTIQCQVDSQVTMMFWYRQQPGQSLTLIATANQGSEATYESGFVIDKFPISRPNLTFSTLTVSNMSPEDSSIYLCSSQGDGYTFGSGTRLTVV.

This clone was seen more than once but under ten times. The chain links TRBV19 to TRBJ1-1; D not certain. Germline CDR1 and CDR2: LNHDA and SQIVND (reference sequence). The CDR3 runs 12 residues. The ends were cut back, 3 bases at V and 4 bases at J, with 6 bases in the middle. This chain's CDR3 is CASSIAGTEAFF. CDR3 coding DNA: TGTGCCAGTAGTATCGCAGGCACTGAAGCTTTCTTT.

The J gene is TRBJ1-4, the V gene TRBV6-5; TRBD1 aligns across 7 bases. This CDR3 is built from 13 residues. The trim removed 5 bases at V and 12 bases at J, leaving 9 bases unmatched. Germline CDR1 is MNHEY and CDR2 is SVGAGI. CDR3 residues: CASSRDSARQLFF. Here the CDR3 DNA reads TGTGCCAGCAGTAGGGACAGCGCTCGGCAACTGTTTTTT.

V and J are TRBV7-2 and TRBJ2-6, with TRBD2 matching 7 bases. The germline CDR1 and CDR2 sequences are SGHTA and FQGNSA. This CDR3 has 16 residues. J was trimmed by 2 bases and V by 1 base; bases with no gene match: 2. Written as DNA, the CDR3 is TGTGCCAGCAGCTTAGTGGCGGGGGCTGGGGCCAACGTCCTGACTTTC. It yields the protein CASSLVAGAGANVLTF.

This rearrangement joins TRBV7-9 to TRBJ2-2, with D possibly TRBD1 on 5 matching bases. The CDR3 runs 16 residues. V was pared by 1 base and J by 7 bases, with 16 bases between. Germline V gene data show CDR1 as SEHNR and CDR2 as FQNEAQ (reference sequence). The DNA of the CDR3 is TGTGCCAGCAGCTTAGACCGGTCCAGGGCAATCGGGGAGCTGTTTTTT. Amino acid sequence: CASSLDRSRAIGELFF.

V and J are TRBV19 and TRBJ1-5; a weak D match, TRBD1 (5 bases). The CDR3 sequence is 16 residues long. Looked up from germline, CDR1 is LNHDA and CDR2 is SQIVND (reference sequence). Trimming took 4 bases from V and 2 from J, leaving 15 bases between them. The CDR3 loop reads CASSTEQGPGNQPQHF. The CDR3 region has the DNA TGTGCCAGTAGTACCGAGCAGGGTCCGGGCAATCAGCCCCAGCATTTT.

J is TRBJ1-4 and V is TRBV7-2; the D gene is possibly TRBD1 (6 bases). V dropped 6 bases and J dropped 4 bases, with 15 bases sitting between them. This CDR3 comprises 15 residues. The germline V gene encodes CDR1 SGHTA and CDR2 FQGNSA. The CDR3 DNA is TGTGCCAGCAGAACTACAGGGTCTTATAATGAAAAACTGTTTTTT. It specifies CASRTTGSYNEKLFF.

CDR3 nucleotide sequence: TGTGCCAGCAGTGCCCGACAGAATTCACCCCTCCACTTT. Its translation: CASSARQNSPLHF. This chain joins TRBV2 and TRBJ1-6, with a weak D call TRBD1 (5 bases). There are 13 residues in the CDR3. The V end was cut by 4 bases, the J end by 7 bases, with 8 bases between. Per the germline V gene, CDR1 is SNHLY and CDR2 is FYNNEI.

The chain has TRBV2 and TRBJ1-2; 8 positions match TRBD1. CDR3 length equals 16 residues. Germline CDR1 is SNHLY and CDR2 is FYNNEI. J lost 4 bases, V lost 3 bases, and 10 bases had no gene match. CDR3 sequence reads: CASSEVPGGISYGYTF. CDR3 DNA: TGTGCCAGCAGTGAGGTCCCAGGGGGCATCAGCTATGGCTACACCTTC.

V gene TRBV5-6 combines with J gene TRBJ2-2; 8 nucleotides line up with TRBD1. V shed 2 bases, J shed 4 bases, and the junction held 7 bases outside the gene matches. The CDR3 has 16 amino acids. Looked up from germline, CDR1 is SGHDT and CDR2 is YYEEEE. CDR3 DNA: TGTGCCAGCAGCTTTTGGACAGGGACGGGCACCGGGGAGCTGTTTTTT. Protein sequence: CASSFWTGTGTGELFF.

This clone was seen once. This rearrangement joins TRBV19 to TRBJ1-5; a possible D gene is TRBD1 (6 bases). The germline V and J ends were trimmed by 4 bases and 9 bases, with 16 bases remaining between them. CDR1 is LNHDA, CDR2 SQIVND, per germline (reference sequence). The CDR3 has 14 residues. CDR3 in DNA: TGTGCCAGTAGTACGTCCAGGGGACACTTGCCCCAGCATTTT. Translation: CASSTSRGHLPQHF.

The chain uses TRBV6-6 and TRBJ1-1; a weak D match, TRBD1 (5 bases). The germline V and J ends were trimmed by 4 bases and 5 bases, with 14 bases remaining between them. Germline V gene data show CDR1 as MNHNY and CDR2 as SVGAGI (reference sequence). The CDR3 covers 14 residues. This chain's CDR3 is CASSSPQGGTEAFF. The CDR3 DNA follows: TGTGCCAGCAGTTCGCCTCAGGGTGGGACTGAAGCTTTCTTT.

This clone has a single count. The gene calls are TRBV6-6 and TRBJ2-7; D call uncertain. The CDR3 length is 17 residues. V lost 5 bases to trimming and J lost 0 bases, with 20 bases between them. Per the germline V gene, CDR1 is MNHNY and CDR2 is SVGAGI (reference sequence). The CDR3, as DNA: TGTGCCAGCAGTCCCAATTTGAAATTAAGCCGCTCCTACGAGCAGTACTTC. Translating gives CASSPNLKLSRSYEQYF.

The chain uses TRBV4-2 and TRBJ1-5; D is possibly TRBD1 (6 bases). From germline, CDR1 is LGHNA and CDR2 YNFKEQ. Trimming pared 1 base from V and 8 bases from J, leaving 18 bases between. The CDR3 has 16 amino acids. The CDR3, as DNA: TGTGCCAGCAGCCAAGCCAGCCACAGGGAAGGGGAGCCCCAGCATTTT. This gives the protein CASSQASHREGEPQHF.

This clone was picked up a small number of times. The chain combines TRBV27 with TRBJ1-2, with a weak D call TRBD1 (6 bases). Trimming shortened V by 4 bases and J by 8 bases, and 20 bases separated the two germline ends. The length of the CDR3 is 15 residues. Germline-derived CDR1 and CDR2 are MNHEY and SMNVEV (reference sequence). DNA for the CDR3: TGTGCCAGCAGTTCCCCCGGTAGGGGGGGCAGGGGCTACACCTTC. This codes for CASSSPGRGGRGYTF.